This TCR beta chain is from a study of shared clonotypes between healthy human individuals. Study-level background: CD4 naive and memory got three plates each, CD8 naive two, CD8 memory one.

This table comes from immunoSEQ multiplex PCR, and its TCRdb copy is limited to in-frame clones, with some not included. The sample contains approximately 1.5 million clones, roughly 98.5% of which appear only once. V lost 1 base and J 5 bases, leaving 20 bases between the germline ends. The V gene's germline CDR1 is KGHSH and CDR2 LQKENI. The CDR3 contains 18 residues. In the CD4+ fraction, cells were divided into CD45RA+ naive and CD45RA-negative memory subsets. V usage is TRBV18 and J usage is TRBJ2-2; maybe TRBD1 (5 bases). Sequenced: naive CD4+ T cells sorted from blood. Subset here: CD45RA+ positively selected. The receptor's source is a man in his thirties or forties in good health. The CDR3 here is CASSPLPPVGPGTGELFF. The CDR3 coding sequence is TGTGCCAGCTCACCACTCCCGCCCGTGGGGCCTGGGACCGGGGAGCTGTTTTTT. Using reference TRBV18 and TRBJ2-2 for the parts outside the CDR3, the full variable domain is NAGVMQNPRHLVRRRGQEARLRCSPMKGHSHVYWYRQLPEEGLKFMVYLQKENIIDESGMPKERFSAEFPKEGPSILRIQQVVRGDSAAYFCASSPLPPVGPGTGELFFGEGSRLTVL.